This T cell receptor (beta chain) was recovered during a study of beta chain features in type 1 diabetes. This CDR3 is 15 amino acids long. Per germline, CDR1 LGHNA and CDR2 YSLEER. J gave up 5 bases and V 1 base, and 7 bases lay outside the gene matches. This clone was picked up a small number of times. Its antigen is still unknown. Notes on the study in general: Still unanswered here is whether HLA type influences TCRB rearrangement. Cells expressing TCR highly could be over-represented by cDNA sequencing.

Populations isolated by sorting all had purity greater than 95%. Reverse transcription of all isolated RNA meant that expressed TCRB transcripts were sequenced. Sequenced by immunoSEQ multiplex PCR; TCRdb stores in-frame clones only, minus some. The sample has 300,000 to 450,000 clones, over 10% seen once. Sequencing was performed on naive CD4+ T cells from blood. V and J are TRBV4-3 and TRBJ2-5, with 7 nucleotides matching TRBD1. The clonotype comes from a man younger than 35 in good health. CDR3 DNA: TGCGCCAGCAGCCAAGGGACAGGCTACTCTGAGACCCAGTACTTC. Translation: CASSQGTGYSETQYF.